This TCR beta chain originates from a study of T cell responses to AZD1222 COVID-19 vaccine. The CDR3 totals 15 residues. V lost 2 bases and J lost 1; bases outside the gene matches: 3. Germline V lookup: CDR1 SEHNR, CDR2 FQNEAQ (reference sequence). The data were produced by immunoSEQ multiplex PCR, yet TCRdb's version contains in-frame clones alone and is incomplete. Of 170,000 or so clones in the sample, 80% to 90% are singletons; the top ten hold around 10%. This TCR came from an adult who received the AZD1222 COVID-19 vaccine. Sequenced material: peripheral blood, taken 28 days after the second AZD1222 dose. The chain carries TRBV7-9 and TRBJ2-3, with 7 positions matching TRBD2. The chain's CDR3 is CASSLSGVGTDTQYF. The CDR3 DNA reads TGTGCCAGCAGCTTAAGCGGGGTTGGCACAGATACGCAGTATTTT.